This T cell receptor (beta chain) was recovered during a study of cytomegalovirus exposure and HLA in healthy donors. Study-wide points: A later analysis linked a missense variant in DCLRE1C to the trimming of TCR beta V and J genes. Most TCR sequences were uncommon, yet certain public TCRs appeared in many donors. Cytomegalovirus-associated TCR beta chains were listed, numbering more than 150.

A remark on this clone: Antigen: not known.

PCR employed 60 Vbeta and 13 Jbeta primers. Original analysis: Later reanalysis found about 78 million unique TCR beta chains, around 9.9 million of them shared. Measured with immunoSEQ multiplex PCR; TCRdb has only the in-frame clones, and not every one. For V, J and clone size, that table is used; D and trimming come from the DNA. Of 150,000 or so clones in the sample, 84% were seen once. Germline CDR1 and CDR2: SGDLS and YYNGEE. The CDR3 has 15 amino acids. The junction had 8 bases not matched to a gene; V was cut back by 3 bases and J by 3 bases. This clonotype was obtained from a man aged 45-60 years in good health and CMV-seropositive. The sample taken for sequencing was PBMCs. The rearrangement uses TRBV9 and TRBJ1-1; 7 nucleotides align to TRBD1. For the CDR3, the DNA is TGTGCCAGCAGCGCGAGGACAGGCTTAGACACTGAAGCTTTCTTT. Its translation: CASSARTGLDTEAFF.